The present entry profiles one T cell receptor (beta chain) with its context. This entry is derived from a study of blood T cells in healthy people across ages. A second PCR of about 7 to 11 cycles used a sample-barcoded 5' primer and a J-beta primer mix. Every cDNA was tagged by a template-switch adaptor with 12 random nucleotides. From the 5' RACE reads, TCRdb called clonotypes with MiXCR, one entry per CDR3 protein. The profile shows roughly 830,000 distinct CDR3 sequences, about 62% of them singletons. The CDR3 extends over 15 amino acids. V trimming: 3 bases; J trimming: 4 bases; junction bases outside the gene matches: 8. Germline V gives CDR1 KGHSH, CDR2 LQKENI.

The clonotype comes from a man younger than 40 in good health. J is TRBJ1-1 and V is TRBV18, with 7 bases that match TRBD1. The sample comprised blood. The CDR3 DNA reads TGTGCCAGCTCACCCGTAGACAGGGTGGCCACTGAAGCTTTCTTT. Protein product: CASSPVDRVATEAFF. Full variable domain (missing parts from reference TRBV18 and TRBJ1-1): NAGVMQNPRHLVRRRGQEARLRCSPMKGHSHVYWYRQLPEEGLKFMVYLQKENIIDESGMPKERFSAEFPKEGPSILRIQQVVRGDSAAYFCASSPVDRVATEAFFGQGTRLTVV.